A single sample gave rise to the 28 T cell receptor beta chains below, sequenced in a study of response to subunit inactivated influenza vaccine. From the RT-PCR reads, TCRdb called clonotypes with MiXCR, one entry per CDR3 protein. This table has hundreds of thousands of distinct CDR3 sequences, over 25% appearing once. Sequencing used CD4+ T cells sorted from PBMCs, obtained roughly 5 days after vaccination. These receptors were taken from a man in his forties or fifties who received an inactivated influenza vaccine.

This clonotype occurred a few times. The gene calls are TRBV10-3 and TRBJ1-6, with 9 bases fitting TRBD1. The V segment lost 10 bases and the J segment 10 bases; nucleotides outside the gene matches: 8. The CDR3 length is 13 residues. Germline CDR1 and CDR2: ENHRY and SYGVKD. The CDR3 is CATAGQGDSPLHF. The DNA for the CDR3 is TGTGCCACTGCGGGACAGGGCGACTCACCCCTCCACTTT.

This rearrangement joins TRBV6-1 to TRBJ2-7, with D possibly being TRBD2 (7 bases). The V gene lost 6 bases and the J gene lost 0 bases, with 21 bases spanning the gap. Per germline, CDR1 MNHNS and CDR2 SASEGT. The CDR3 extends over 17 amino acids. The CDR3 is CASRGGASLRASYEQYF. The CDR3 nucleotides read TGTGCCAGCAGAGGGGGGGCTAGCCTTCGAGCCTCCTACGAGCAGTACTTC.

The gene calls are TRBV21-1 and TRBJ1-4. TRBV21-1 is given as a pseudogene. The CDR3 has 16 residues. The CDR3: CASSKGPRGAGEKLFF. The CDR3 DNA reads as TGTGCCAGCAGCAAAGGGCCCCGGGGGGCCGGTGAAAAACTGTTTTTT.

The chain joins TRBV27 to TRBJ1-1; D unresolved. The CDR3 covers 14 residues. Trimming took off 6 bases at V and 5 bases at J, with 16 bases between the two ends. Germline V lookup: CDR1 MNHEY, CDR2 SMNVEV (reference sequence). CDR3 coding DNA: TGTGCCAGCAGGCGACTAAACCGTGGAACTGAAGCTTTCTTT. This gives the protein CASRRLNRGTEAFF.

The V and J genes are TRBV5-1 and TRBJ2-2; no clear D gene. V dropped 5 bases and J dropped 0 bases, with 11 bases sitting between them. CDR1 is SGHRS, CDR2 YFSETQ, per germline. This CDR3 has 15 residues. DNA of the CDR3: TGCGCCAGCAGGTTGATAGGTACGAACACCGGGGAGCTGTTTTTT. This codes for CASRLIGTNTGELFF.

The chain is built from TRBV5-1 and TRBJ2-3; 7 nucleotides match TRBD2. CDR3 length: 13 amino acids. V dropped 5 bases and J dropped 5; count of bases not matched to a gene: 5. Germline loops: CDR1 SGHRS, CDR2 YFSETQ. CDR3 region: CASRQTSEDTQYF. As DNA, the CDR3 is TGCGCCAGCAGACAAACTAGCGAAGATACGCAGTATTTT.

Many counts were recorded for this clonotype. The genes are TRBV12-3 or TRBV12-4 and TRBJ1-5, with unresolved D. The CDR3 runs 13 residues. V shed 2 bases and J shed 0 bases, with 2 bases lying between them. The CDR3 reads CASSLSSNQPQHF. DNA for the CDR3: TGTGCCAGCAGTTTATCTAGCAATCAGCCCCAGCATTTT.

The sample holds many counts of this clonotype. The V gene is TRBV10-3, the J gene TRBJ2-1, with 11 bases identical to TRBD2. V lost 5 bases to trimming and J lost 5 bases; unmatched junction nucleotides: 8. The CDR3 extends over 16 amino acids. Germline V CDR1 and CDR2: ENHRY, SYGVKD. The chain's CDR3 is CAISKGLAGGNNEQFF. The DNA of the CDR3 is TGTGCCATCAGTAAAGGGCTAGCGGGGGGTAACAATGAGCAGTTCTTC.

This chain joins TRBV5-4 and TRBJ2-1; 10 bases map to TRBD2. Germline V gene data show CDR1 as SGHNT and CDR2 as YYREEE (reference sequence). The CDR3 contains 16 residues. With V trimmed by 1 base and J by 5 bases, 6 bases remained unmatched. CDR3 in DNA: TGTGCCAGCAGCTTGTTCGGACTAGCGGCAAACAATGAGCAGTTCTTC. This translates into CASSLFGLAANNEQFF.

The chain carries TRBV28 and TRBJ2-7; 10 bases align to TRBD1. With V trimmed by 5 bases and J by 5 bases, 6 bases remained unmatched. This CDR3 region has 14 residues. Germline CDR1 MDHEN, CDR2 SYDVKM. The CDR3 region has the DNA TGTGCCAGCAGTGTCCTAGGACAGGGGGACGAGCAGTACTTC. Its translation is CASSVLGQGDEQYF. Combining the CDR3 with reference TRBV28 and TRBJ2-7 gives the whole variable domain DVKVTQSSRYLVKRTGEKVFLECVQDMDHENMFWYRQDPGLGLRLIYFSYDVKMKEKGDIPEGYSVSREKKERFSLILESASTNQTSMYLCASSVLGQGDEQYFGPGTRLTVT.

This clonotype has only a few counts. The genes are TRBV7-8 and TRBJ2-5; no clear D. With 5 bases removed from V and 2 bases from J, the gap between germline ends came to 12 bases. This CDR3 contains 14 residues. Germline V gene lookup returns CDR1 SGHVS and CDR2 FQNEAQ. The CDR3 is CASSPALLQETQYF. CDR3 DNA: TGTGCCAGCAGCCCGGCACTCTTACAAGAGACCCAGTACTTC.

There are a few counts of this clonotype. CDR3 DNA: TGTGCCAGCGGTTCCGGGGTCCCCCACGAGCAGTACTTC. It encodes CASGSGVPHEQYF. V gene TRBV12-3 or TRBV12-4 combines with J gene TRBJ2-7; D may be TRBD2 (5 bases). This CDR3 has 13 residues. The V end was cut by 8 bases, the J end by 5 bases, with 16 bases between.

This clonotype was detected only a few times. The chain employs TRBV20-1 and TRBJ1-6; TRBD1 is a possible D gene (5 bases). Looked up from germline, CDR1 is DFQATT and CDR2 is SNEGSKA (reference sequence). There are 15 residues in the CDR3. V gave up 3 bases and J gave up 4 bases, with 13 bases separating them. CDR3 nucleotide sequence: TGCAGTGCTAGCTATCGGGGGAGTTATAATTCACCCCTCCACTTT. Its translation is CSASYRGSYNSPLHF.

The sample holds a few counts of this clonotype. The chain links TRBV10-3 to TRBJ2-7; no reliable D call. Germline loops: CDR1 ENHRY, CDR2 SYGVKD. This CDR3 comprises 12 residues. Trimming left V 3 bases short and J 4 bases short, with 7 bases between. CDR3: CAISDHSYEQYF. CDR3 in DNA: TGTGCCATCAGTGATCACAGTTACGAGCAGTACTTC.

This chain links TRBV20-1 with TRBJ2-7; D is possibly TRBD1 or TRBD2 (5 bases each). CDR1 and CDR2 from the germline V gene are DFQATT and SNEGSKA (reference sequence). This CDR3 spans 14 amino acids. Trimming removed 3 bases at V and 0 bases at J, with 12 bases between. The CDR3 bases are TGCAGTGCTAGGGTGGGGACCAGCTCCTACGAGCAGTACTTC. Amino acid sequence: CSARVGTSSYEQYF.

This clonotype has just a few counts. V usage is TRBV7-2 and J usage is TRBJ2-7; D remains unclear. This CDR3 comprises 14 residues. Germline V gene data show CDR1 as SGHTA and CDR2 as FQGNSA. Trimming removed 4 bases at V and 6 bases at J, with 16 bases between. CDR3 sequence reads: CASSSTNNSPEQYF. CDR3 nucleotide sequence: TGTGCCAGCAGCTCGACGAATAATTCTCCCGAGCAGTACTTC.

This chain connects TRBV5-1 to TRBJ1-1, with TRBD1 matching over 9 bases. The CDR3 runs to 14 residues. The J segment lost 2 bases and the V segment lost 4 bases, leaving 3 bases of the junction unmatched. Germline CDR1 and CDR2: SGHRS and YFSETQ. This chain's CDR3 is CASSGGQGNTEAFF. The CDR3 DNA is TGCGCCAGCAGCGGGGGACAGGGAAACACTGAAGCTTTCTTT.

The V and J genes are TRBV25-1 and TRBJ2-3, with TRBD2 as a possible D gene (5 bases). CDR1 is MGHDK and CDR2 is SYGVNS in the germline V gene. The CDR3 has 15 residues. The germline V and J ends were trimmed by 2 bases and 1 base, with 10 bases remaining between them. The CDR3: CASSENLGGTDTQYF. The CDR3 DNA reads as TGTGCCAGCAGTGAAAATCTCGGGGGCACAGATACGCAGTATTTT. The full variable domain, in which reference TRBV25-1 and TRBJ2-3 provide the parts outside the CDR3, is EADIYQTPRYLVIGTGKKITLECSQTMGHDKMYWYQQDPGMELHLIHYSYGVNSTEKGDLSSESTVSRIRTEHFPLTLESARPSHTSQYLCASSENLGGTDTQYFGPGTRLTVL.

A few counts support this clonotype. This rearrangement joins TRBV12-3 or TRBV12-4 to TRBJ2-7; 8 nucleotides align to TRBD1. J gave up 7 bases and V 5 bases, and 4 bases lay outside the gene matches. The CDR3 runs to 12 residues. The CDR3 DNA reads TGTGCCAGCAGTCCCAGGGGGCGAGAGCAGTACTTC. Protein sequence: CASSPRGREQYF.

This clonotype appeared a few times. CDR3 protein: CASSPTGSSGRALNEQFF. CDR3 nucleotides: TGTGCCAGCAGCCCCACGGGGTCGTCCGGGAGGGCCCTCAATGAGCAGTTCTTC. J is TRBJ2-1 and V is TRBV7-8; 8 nucleotides match TRBD2. There are 18 residues in the CDR3. CDR1 and CDR2 from the germline V gene are SGHVS and FQNEAQ. V gave up 5 bases and J gave up 6 bases; unmatched junction bases: 18.

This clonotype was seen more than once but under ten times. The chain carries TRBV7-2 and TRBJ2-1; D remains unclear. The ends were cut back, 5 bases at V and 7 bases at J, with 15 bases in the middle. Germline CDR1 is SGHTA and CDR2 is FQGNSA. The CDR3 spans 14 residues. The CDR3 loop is CASSHSRFSNEQFF. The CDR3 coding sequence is TGTGCCAGCAGCCACAGCCGGTTCAGTAATGAGCAGTTCTTC.

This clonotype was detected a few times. This CDR3 is CASSLSDRSPYEQYF. For the CDR3, the DNA is TGTGCCAGCAGCTTATCCGACAGGTCCCCCTACGAGCAGTACTTC. The chain has TRBV11-2 and TRBJ2-7; a weak D match, TRBD1 (6 bases). V lost 2 bases and J 2 bases, leaving 13 bases between the germline ends. Germline-derived CDR1 and CDR2 are SGHAT and FQNNGV. The CDR3 loop spans 15 amino acids. The entire variable domain, with the rest obtained from reference TRBV11-2 and TRBJ2-7, is as follows: EAGVAQSPRYKIIEKRQSVAFWCNPISGHATLYWYQQILGQGPKLLIQFQNNGVVDDSQLPKDRFSAERLKGVDSTLKIQPAKLEDSAVYLCASSLSDRSPYEQYFGPGTRLTVT.

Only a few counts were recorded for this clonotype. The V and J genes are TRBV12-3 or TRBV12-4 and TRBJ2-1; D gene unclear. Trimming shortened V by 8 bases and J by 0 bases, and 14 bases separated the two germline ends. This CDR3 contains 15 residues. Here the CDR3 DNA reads TGTGCCAGCCGTGAAAAAGCCAGCTCCTACAATGAGCAGTTCTTC. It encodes CASREKASSYNEQFF.

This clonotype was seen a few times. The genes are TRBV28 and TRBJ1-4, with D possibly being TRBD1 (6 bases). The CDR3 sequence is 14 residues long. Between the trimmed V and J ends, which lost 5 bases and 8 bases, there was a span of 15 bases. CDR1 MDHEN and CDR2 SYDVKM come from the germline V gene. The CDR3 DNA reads TGTGCCAGCAGTAAGGGGGTGACGAGCGAAAAACTGTTTTTT. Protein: CASSKGVTSEKLFF.

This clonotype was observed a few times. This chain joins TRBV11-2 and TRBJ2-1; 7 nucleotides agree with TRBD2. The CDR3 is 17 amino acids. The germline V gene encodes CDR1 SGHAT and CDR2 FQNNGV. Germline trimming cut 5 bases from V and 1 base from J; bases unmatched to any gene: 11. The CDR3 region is CASSPRLSGESYNEQFF. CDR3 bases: TGTGCCAGCAGCCCCCGGCTCAGCGGGGAGTCCTACAATGAGCAGTTCTTC.

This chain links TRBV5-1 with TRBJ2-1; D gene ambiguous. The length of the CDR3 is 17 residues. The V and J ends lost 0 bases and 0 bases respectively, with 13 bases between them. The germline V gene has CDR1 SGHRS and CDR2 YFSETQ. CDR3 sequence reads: CASSLGSQIYSYNEQFF. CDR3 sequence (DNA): TGCGCCAGCAGCTTGGGATCCCAGATCTACTCCTACAATGAGCAGTTCTTC.

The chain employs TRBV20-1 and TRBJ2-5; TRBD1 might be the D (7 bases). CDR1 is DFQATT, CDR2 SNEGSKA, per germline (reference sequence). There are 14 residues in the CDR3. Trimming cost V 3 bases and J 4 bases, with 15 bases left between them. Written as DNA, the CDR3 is TGCAGTGCTAGGGTGGCAGGGGGGTCAGAGACCCAGTACTTC. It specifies CSARVAGGSETQYF.

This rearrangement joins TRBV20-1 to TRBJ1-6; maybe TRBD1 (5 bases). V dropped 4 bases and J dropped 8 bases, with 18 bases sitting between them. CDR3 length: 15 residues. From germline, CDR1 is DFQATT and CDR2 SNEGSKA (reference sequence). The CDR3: CSATLGRVVYSPLHF. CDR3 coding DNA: TGCAGTGCTACCTTGGGCAGGGTGGTTTATTCACCCCTCCACTTT.